The clone carrying this T cell receptor (beta chain) was detected only a few times. Per the original data handling: The authors estimated nucleated cell counts from reference gene primer amplification. Only in-frame clones appear in the TCRdb table, and some are missing; sequencing was by immunoSEQ multiplex PCR. The V and J calls and clone size were taken over from that table, and D and trimming were inferred from the DNA. This table has 150,000 or so clones, 80% to 90% appearing once. This entry is derived from a study of blood T cell repertoires in COVID-19. The germline CDR1 and CDR2 sequences are KGHDR and SFDVKD. V lost 4 bases to trimming and J lost 4 bases; unmatched junction nucleotides: 5. The CDR3 consists of 15 residues.

The chain couples TRBV24-1 to TRBJ2-1; 8 nucleotides line up with TRBD1. The sample comprised peripheral blood. The sequence was obtained from a woman aged 40 to 50 with acute or convalescent COVID-19. CDR3 DNA: TGTGCCACCAGTGACAAGGGACAGGATTACAATGAGCAGTTCTTC. This codes for CATSDKGQDYNEQFF.